At least ten counts were recorded for the clone carrying this TCR beta chain. Its matching antigen is unknown. The CDR3 contains 15 residues. CDR1 SGHRS and CDR2 YFSETQ come from the germline V gene. With 0 bases removed from V and 0 bases from J, the gap between germline ends came to 9 bases. The sample belongs to a study of T-cell reconstitution after alpha-beta-depleted transplantation in children. This sample's TCRbeta library carried unique molecular identifier barcodes. From the PCR reads, TCRdb called clonotypes with MiXCR, one entry per CDR3 protein. The sample has about 32,000 distinct CDR3 sequences; more than 6% are singletons. Study-wide results and limits: Several hundred expanded graft clones reportedly gave rise to the alpha-beta T cells present about two months after transplant.

The J gene is TRBJ1-1, the V gene TRBV5-1; D not resolved. The sample was peripheral blood, taken 60 days after TCRalphabeta/CD19-depleted stem cell transplant. The sequence was obtained from a child less than two years old who had a stem cell transplant for acute myeloid leukemia, so the T cells may come from the graft donor. The CDR3 DNA follows: TGCGCCAGCAGCTTGGACTCTTTCATGAACACTGAAGCTTTCTTT. It codes for CASSLDSFMNTEAFF.